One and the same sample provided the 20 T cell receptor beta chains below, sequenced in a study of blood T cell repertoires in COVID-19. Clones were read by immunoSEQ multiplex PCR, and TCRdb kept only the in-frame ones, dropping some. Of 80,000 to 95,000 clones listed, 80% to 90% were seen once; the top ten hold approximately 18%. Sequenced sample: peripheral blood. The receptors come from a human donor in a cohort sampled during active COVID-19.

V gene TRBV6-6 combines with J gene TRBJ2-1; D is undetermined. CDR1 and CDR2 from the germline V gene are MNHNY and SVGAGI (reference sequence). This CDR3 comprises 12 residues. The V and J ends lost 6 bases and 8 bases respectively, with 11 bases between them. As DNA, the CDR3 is TGTGCCAGCAGCATTAACAGTTATGAGCAGTTCTTC. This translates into CASSINSYEQFF.

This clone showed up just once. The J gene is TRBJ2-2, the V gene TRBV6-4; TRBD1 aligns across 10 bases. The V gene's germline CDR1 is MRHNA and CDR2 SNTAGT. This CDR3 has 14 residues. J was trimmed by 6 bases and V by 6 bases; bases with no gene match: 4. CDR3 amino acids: CASRRDRGAGELFF. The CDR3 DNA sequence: TGTGCCAGCAGAAGGGACAGGGGAGCCGGGGAGCTGTTTTTT.

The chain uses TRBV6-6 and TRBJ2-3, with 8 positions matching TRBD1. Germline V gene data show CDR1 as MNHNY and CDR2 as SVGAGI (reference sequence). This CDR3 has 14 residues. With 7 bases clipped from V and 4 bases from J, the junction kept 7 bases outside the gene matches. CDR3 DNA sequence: TGTGCCAGCACCCATACAGGGGGATCAGATACGCAGTATTTT. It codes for CASTHTGGSDTQYF.

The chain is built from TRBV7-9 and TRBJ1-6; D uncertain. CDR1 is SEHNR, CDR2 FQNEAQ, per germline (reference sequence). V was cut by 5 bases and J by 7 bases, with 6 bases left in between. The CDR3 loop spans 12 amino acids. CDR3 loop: CASSSNNSPLHF. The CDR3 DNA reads TGTGCCAGCAGCAGCAACAATTCACCCCTCCACTTT.

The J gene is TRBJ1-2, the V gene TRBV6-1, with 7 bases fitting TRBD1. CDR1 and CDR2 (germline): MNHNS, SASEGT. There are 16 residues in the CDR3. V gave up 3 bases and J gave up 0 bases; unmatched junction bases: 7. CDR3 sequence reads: CASSDPQGRANYGYTF. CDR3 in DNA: TGTGCCAGCAGTGATCCACAGGGGCGAGCTAACTATGGCTACACCTTC.

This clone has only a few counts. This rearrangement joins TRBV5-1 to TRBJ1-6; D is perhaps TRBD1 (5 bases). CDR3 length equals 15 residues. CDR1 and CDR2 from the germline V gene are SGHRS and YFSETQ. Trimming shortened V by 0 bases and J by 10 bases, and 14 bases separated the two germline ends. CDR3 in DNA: TGCGCCAGCAGCTTGGTCTGGTCAGGGCTGTCACCCCTCCACTTT. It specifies CASSLVWSGLSPLHF.

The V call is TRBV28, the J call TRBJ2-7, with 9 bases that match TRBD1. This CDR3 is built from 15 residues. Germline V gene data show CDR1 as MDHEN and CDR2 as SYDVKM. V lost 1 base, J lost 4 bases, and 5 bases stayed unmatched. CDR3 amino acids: CASSLFGQGSYEQYF. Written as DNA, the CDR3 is TGTGCCAGCAGTTTATTCGGACAGGGGTCTTACGAGCAGTACTTC.

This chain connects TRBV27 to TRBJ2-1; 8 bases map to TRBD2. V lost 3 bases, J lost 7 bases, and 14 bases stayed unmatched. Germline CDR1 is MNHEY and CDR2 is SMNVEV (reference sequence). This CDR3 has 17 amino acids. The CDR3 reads CASSLISGGTYINEQFF. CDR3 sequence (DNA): TGTGCCAGCAGTTTGATAAGCGGGGGTACCTACATAAATGAGCAGTTCTTC.

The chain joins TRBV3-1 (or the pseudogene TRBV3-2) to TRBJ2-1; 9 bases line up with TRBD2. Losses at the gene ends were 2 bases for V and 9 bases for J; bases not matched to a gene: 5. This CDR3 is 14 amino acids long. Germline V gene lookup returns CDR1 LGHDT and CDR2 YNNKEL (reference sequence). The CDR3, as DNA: TGTGCCAGCAGCCAAAGGACTAGCGTGATTGAGCAGTTCTTC. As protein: CASSQRTSVIEQFF.

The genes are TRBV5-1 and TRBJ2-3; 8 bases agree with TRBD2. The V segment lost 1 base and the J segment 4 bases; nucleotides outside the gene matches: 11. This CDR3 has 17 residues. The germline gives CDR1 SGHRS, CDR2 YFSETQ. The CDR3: CASSLTVGTSAADTQYF. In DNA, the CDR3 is TGCGCCAGCAGCTTGACGGTCGGGACTAGTGCCGCAGATACGCAGTATTTT.

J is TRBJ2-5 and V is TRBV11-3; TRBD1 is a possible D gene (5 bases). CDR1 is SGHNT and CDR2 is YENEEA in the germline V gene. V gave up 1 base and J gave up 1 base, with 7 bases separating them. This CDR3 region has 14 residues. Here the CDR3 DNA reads TGTGCCAGCAGCTTAGCAGGGTCCCAAGAGACCCAGTACTTC. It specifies CASSLAGSQETQYF.

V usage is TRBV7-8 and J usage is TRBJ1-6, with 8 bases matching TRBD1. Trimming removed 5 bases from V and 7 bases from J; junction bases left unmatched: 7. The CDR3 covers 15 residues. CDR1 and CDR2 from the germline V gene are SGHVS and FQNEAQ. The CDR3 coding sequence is TGTGCCAGCAGCCCCCAGGGGGCCGGGAATTCACCCCTCCACTTT. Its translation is CASSPQGAGNSPLHF.

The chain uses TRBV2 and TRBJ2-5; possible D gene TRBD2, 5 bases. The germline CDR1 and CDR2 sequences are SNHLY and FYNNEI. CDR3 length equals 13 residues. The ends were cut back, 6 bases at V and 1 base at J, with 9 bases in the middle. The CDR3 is CASRADGQETQYF. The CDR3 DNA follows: TGTGCCAGCAGAGCGGACGGCCAAGAGACCCAGTACTTC.

The CDR3, as DNA: TGTGCCAGCAGTTCCTACCAGGGGGCTAATGAAAAACTGTTTTTT. Translated: CASSSYQGANEKLFF. The J gene is TRBJ1-4, the V gene TRBV7-2, with 7 nucleotides matching TRBD1. Germline V CDR1 and CDR2: SGHTA, FQGNSA. After removal of 6 bases from V and 3 bases from J, the junction contained 7 bases not matched to a gene. The CDR3 is 15 amino acids. Full variable domain (rest looked up from reference TRBV7-2 and TRBJ1-4): GAGVSQSPSNKVTEKGKDVELRCDPISGHTALYWYRQSLGQGLEFLIYFQGNSAPDKSGLPSDRFSAERTGGSVSTLTIQRTQQEDSAVYLCASSSYQGANEKLFFGSGTQLSVL.

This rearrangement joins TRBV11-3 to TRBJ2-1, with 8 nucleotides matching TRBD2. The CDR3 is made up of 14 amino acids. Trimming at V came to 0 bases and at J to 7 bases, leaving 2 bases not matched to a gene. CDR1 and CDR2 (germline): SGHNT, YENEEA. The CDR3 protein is CASSLEGGGNEQFF. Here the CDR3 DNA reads TGTGCCAGCAGCTTAGAGGGCGGGGGGAATGAGCAGTTCTTC.

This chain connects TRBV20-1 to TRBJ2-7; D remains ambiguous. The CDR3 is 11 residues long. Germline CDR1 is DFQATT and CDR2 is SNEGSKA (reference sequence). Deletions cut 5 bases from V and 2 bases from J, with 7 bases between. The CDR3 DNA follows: TGCAGTGCTGCACCAGCCTACGAGCAGTACTTC. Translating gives CSAAPAYEQYF.

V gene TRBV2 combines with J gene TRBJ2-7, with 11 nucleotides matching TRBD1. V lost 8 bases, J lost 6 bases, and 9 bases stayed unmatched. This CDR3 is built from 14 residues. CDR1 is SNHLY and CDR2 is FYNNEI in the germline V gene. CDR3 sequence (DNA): TGTGCCAGCGCCGGGACAGGGGGGGGTAGCGAGCAGTACTTC. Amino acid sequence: CASAGTGGGSEQYF.

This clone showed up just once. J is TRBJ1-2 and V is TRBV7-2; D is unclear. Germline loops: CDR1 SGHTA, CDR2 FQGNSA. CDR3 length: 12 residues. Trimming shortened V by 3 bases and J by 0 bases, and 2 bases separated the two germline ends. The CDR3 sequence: CASSFTNYGYTF. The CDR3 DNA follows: TGTGCCAGCAGCTTCACTAACTATGGCTACACCTTC. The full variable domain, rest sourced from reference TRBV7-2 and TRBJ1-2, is GAGVSQSPSNKVTEKGKDVELRCDPISGHTALYWYRQSLGQGLEFLIYFQGNSAPDKSGLPSDRFSAERTGGSVSTLTIQRTQQEDSAVYLCASSFTNYGYTFGSGTRLTVV.

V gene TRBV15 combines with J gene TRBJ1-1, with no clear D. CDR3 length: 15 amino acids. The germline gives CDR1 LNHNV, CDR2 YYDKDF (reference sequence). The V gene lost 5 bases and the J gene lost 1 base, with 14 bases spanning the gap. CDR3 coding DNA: TGTGCCACCAGCTCAAGAGGTCTTCCGAACACTGAAGCTTTCTTT. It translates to CATSSRGLPNTEAFF.

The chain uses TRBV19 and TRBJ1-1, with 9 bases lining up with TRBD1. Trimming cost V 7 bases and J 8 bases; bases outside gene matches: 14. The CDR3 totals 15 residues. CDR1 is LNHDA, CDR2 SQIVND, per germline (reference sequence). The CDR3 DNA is TGTGCCAGTATCCCCGCCGGGACAGGGATTACCGAAGCTTTCTTT. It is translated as CASIPAGTGITEAFF. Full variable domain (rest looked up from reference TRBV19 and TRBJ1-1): DGGITQSPKYLFRKEGQNVTLSCEQNLNHDAMYWYRQDPGQGLRLIYYSQIVNDFQKGDIAEGYSVSREKKESFPLTVTSAQKNPTAFYLCASIPAGTGITEAFFGQGTRLTVV.